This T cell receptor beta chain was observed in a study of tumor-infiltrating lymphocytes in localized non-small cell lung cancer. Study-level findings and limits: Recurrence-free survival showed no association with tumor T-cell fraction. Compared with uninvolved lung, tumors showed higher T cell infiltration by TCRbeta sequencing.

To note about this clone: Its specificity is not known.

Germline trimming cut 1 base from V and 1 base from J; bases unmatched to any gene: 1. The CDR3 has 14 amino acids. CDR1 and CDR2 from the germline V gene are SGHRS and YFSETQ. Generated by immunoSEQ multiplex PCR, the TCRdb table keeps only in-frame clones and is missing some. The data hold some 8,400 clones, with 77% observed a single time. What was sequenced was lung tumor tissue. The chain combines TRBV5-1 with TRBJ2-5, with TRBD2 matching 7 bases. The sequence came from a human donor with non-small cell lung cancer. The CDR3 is CASSLSSGQETQYF. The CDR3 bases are TGCGCCAGCAGCTTGTCTAGCGGCCAAGAGACCCAGTACTTC.